These 25 T cell receptor beta chains share one sample of origin, sequenced in a study of graft-versus-host responses after intestinal transplantation. These receptors have no known antigen. Profiling relied on immunoSEQ multiplex PCR, and the TCRdb table lists in-frame clones only, not all of them. The table shows 70,000 to 95,000 clones, with approximately 95% occurring only once. The material was unstimulated CD8+ T cells sorted from spleen or lymph node cells, obtained before transplant. These receptors all come from a human donor who was the organ donor for an intestinal transplant.

The chain recombines TRBV19 with TRBJ1-6, with 8 nucleotides matching TRBD1. V lost 4 bases to trimming and J lost 7 bases; unmatched junction nucleotides: 6. Germline-derived CDR1 and CDR2 are LNHDA and SQIVND (reference sequence). This CDR3 spans 15 amino acids. The CDR3 region is CASSTAGGGNSPLHF. CDR3 coding DNA: TGTGCCAGTAGTACTGCAGGGGGCGGGAATTCACCCCTCCACTTT.

The rearrangement joins TRBV6-5 to TRBJ2-7, with unresolved D. Trimming stripped 3 bases from V and 2 bases from J, with 14 bases between. The CDR3 is 15 residues long. Germline V gene data show CDR1 as MNHEY and CDR2 as SVGAGI. CDR3 nucleotide sequence: TGTGCCAGCAGTTATGGGCGACACGAGCCCTACGAGCAGTACTTC. Translation gives CASSYGRHEPYEQYF.

About this clone itself: An end of the junction does not agree with germline; a read error may underlie this. The V call is TRBV6-1, the J call TRBJ1-1; maybe TRBD1 (5 bases). The CDR3 spans 15 residues. The V gene's germline CDR1 is MNHNS and CDR2 SASEGT. The CDR3 here is CASSEAWYDGWGRRF. CDR3 coding DNA: TGTGCCAGCAGTGAAGCGTGGTATGATGGGTGGGGCCGTCGCTTT.

The chain is built from TRBV5-1 and TRBJ2-2, with D possibly being TRBD1 (5 bases). CDR1 is SGHRS, CDR2 YFSETQ, per germline. Trimming removed 7 bases at V and 0 bases at J, with 7 bases between. The CDR3 contains 13 residues. CDR3 sequence reads: CASGAANTGELFF. The CDR3 bases are TGCGCCAGCGGGGCGGCGAACACCGGGGAGCTGTTTTTT. The full variable domain, in which reference TRBV5-1 and TRBJ2-2 provide the parts outside the CDR3, is KAGVTQTPRYLIKTRGQQVTLSCSPISGHRSVSWYQQTPGQGLQFLFEYFSETQRNKGNFPGRFSGRQFSNSRSEMNVSTLELGDSALYLCASGAANTGELFFGEGSRLTVL.

In this sample, this clone turned up once. The chain recombines TRBV9 with TRBJ2-7; 7 bases are a match to TRBD2. The CDR3 loop spans 16 amino acids. The V gene end was trimmed by 1 base and the J gene end by 2 bases; junction bases not matched to a gene: 9. Germline V gene data show CDR1 as SGDLS and CDR2 as YYNGEE. The CDR3 coding sequence is TGTGCCAGCAGCGTATCGAGGGGAGGGCCACCCTACGAGCAGTACTTC. Protein sequence: CASSVSRGGPPYEQYF.

The chain joins TRBV4-3 to TRBJ2-1; 9 nucleotides line up with TRBD2. Per the germline V gene, CDR1 is LGHNA and CDR2 is YSLEER. This CDR3 spans 19 amino acids. With 0 bases clipped from V and 12 bases from J, the junction kept 21 bases outside the gene matches. The CDR3: CASSQDGLAGIISNIGQFF. CDR3 nucleotides: TGCGCCAGCAGCCAAGACGGGCTAGCGGGAATCATAAGCAATATCGGGCAGTTCTTC.

The DNA of the CDR3 is TGTGCCAGCAGTGAGTTGGCGGGGGCGAACACCGGGGAGCTGTTTTTT. As protein: CASSELAGANTGELFF. V usage is TRBV2 and J usage is TRBJ2-2; 7 positions agree with TRBD2. This CDR3 is built from 16 residues. Germline V gene data show CDR1 as SNHLY and CDR2 as FYNNEI. Trimming at V came to 3 bases and at J to 0 bases, leaving 4 bases not matched to a gene.

The chain carries TRBV5-5 and TRBJ2-3; unclear D gene. V lost 1 base and J lost 0, with 9 bases in between. The CDR3 is 15 amino acids. Germline V gives CDR1 SGHKS, CDR2 YYEKEE (reference sequence). CDR3 residues: CASSLYGRSTDTQYF. The CDR3 nucleotides read TGTGCCAGCAGCTTGTACGGCAGGAGCACAGATACGCAGTATTTT.

The chain has TRBV4-3 and TRBJ2-2; TRBD2 agrees at 7 bases. Germline CDR1 reads LGHNA; CDR2 reads YSLEER. With 0 bases clipped from V and 2 bases from J, the junction kept 12 bases outside the gene matches. The CDR3 has 19 amino acids. DNA for the CDR3: TGCGCCAGCAGCCAAGATCCGGGAGGAGCCAGCGCCAACACCGGGGAGCTGTTTTTT. It yields the protein CASSQDPGGASANTGELFF.

V gene TRBV9 combines with J gene TRBJ2-7, with a possible D match to TRBD1 (5 bases). Germline lookup yields CDR1 SGDLS and CDR2 YYNGEE. CDR3 length equals 14 residues. V was clipped by 0 bases and J by 5 bases, with 12 bases between them. As DNA, the CDR3 is TGTGCCAGCAGCGTAGCAGGCCGACAGCACGAGCAGTACTTC. Translated: CASSVAGRQHEQYF. Combining the CDR3 with reference TRBV9 and TRBJ2-7 gives the whole variable domain DSGVTQTPKHLITATGQRVTLRCSPRSGDLSVYWYQQSLDQGLQFLIQYYNGEERAKGNILERFSAQQFPDLHSELNLSSLELGDSALYFCASSVAGRQHEQYFGPGTRLTVT.

The chain joins TRBV11-2 to TRBJ1-1; D is uncertain. The CDR3 contains 14 residues. Germline V gene lookup returns CDR1 SGHAT and CDR2 FQNNGV. V was cut by 1 base and J by 1 base, with 7 bases left in between. CDR3 in amino acids: CASSLVGGNTEAFF. DNA of the CDR3: TGTGCCAGCAGCTTAGTAGGCGGGAACACTGAAGCTTTCTTT.

The chain is built from TRBV19 and TRBJ2-7; the D gene is possibly TRBD2 (6 bases). Per the germline V gene, CDR1 is LNHDA and CDR2 is SQIVND (reference sequence). V was trimmed by 6 bases and J by 1 base, leaving 16 bases between them. The CDR3 loop spans 15 amino acids. For the CDR3, the DNA is TGTGCCAGTAGCCGCCCTAGCGAGGAGTCCTACGAGCAGTACTTC. Amino acids: CASSRPSEESYEQYF.

This clone has just one count. The J gene is TRBJ2-1, the V gene TRBV19; 7 bases agree with TRBD1. The J segment lost 6 bases and the V segment lost 7 bases, leaving 9 bases of the junction unmatched. The CDR3 length is 14 residues. CDR1 is LNHDA and CDR2 is SQIVND in the germline V gene (reference sequence). CDR3 sequence: CASTDRTGRNEQFF. CDR3 in DNA: TGTGCCAGTACCGATCGGACAGGACGCAATGAGCAGTTCTTC.

The V gene is TRBV11-3, the J gene TRBJ2-7; a weak D match, TRBD2 (5 bases). The CDR3 runs to 15 residues. Trimming took off 2 bases at V and 0 bases at J, with 11 bases between the two ends. CDR1 is SGHNT and CDR2 is YENEEA in the germline V gene. The CDR3 DNA reads TGTGCCAGCAGCTTAAGGCTAACTAGCTCCTACGAGCAGTACTTC. Residues: CASSLRLTSSYEQYF.

The J gene is TRBJ1-2, the V gene TRBV18; D not certain. This CDR3 is built from 22 residues. Per germline, CDR1 KGHSH and CDR2 LQKENI. Trimming stripped 1 base from V and 0 bases from J, with 30 bases between. CDR3 nucleotides: TGTGCCAGCTCACCACTGGTAGCCCGGAGAGGTGTTGGACGGGGAACTAACTATGGCTACACCTTC. Translating gives CASSPLVARRGVGRGTNYGYTF.

The chain carries TRBV18 and TRBJ1-4, with a weak D call TRBD1 (6 bases). Trimming stripped 0 bases from V and 0 bases from J, with 8 bases between. Looked up from germline, CDR1 is KGHSH and CDR2 is LQKENI. The CDR3 runs 16 residues. CDR3 sequence: CASSPPRQATNEKLFF. The DNA of the CDR3 is TGTGCCAGCTCACCACCGCGACAGGCAACTAATGAAAAACTGTTTTTT.

V and J are TRBV19 and TRBJ1-4; 8 bases are shared with TRBD1. Germline lookup yields CDR1 LNHDA and CDR2 SQIVND (reference sequence). The trim removed 4 bases at V and 8 bases at J, leaving 6 bases unmatched. There are 14 residues in the CDR3. The CDR3 DNA is TGTGCCAGTAGTACCCGGACAGGGTGGGAAAAACTGTTTTTT. Translating it yields CASSTRTGWEKLFF.

The chain couples TRBV4-2 to TRBJ2-7, with 9 positions matching TRBD2. V shed 4 bases, J shed 3 bases, and the junction held 1 base outside the gene matches. The CDR3 spans 13 residues. Germline-derived CDR1 and CDR2 are LGHNA and YNFKEQ. The CDR3 spells CASSPSGDYEQYF. DNA for the CDR3: TGTGCCAGCAGCCCTAGCGGGGACTACGAGCAGTACTTC.

V is TRBV5-4 and J is TRBJ2-1; a possible D gene is TRBD2 (7 bases). CDR1 is SGHNT, CDR2 YYREEE, per germline (reference sequence). The CDR3 has 15 residues. Trimming cost V 3 bases and J 3 bases, with 13 bases left between them. The CDR3 protein is CASSSLGGHYNEQFF. The CDR3 coding sequence is TGTGCCAGCAGCTCCCTCGGGGGGCACTACAATGAGCAGTTCTTC. The whole variable domain, remainder taken from reference TRBV5-4 and TRBJ2-1, is ETGVTQSPTHLIKTRGQQVTLRCSSQSGHNTVSWYQQALGQGPQFIFQYYREEENGRGNFPPRFSGLQFPNYSSELNVNALELDDSALYLCASSSLGGHYNEQFFGPGTRLTVL.

J is TRBJ1-2 and V is TRBV29-1; D is perhaps TRBD1 (5 bases). The germline V and J ends were trimmed by 4 bases and 1 base, with 10 bases remaining between them. Per germline, CDR1 SQVTM and CDR2 ANQGSEA. The CDR3 contains 13 residues. CDR3 sequence (DNA): TGCAGCGTTGTACAGGCCCTTAACTATGGCTACACCTTC. Protein: CSVVQALNYGYTF.

CDR3 nucleotides: TGTGCCAGCAGCTTGGGTAGTTACGCGAACACCGGGGAGCTGTTTTTT. Translated: CASSLGSYANTGELFF. The J gene is TRBJ2-2, the V gene TRBV5-6; the D is unclear. Trimming cost V 0 bases and J 0 bases, with 9 bases left between them. Germline V CDR1 and CDR2: SGHDT, YYEEEE. This CDR3 is 16 amino acids long. The full variable domain, completed using reference TRBV5-6 and TRBJ2-2, is DAGVTQSPTHLIKTRGQQVTLRCSPKSGHDTVSWYQQALGQGPQFIFQYYEEEERQRGNFPDRFSGHQFPNYSSELNVNALLLGDSALYLCASSLGSYANTGELFFGEGSRLTVL.

The J gene is TRBJ2-3, the V gene TRBV9; 8 positions agree with TRBD2. The V gene's germline CDR1 is SGDLS and CDR2 YYNGEE. The CDR3 is 14 amino acids. With 4 bases clipped from V and 6 bases from J, the junction kept 7 bases outside the gene matches. The CDR3 is CASSSGGRLDTQYF. The DNA for the CDR3 is TGTGCCAGCAGCTCGGGAGGGCGGTTGGATACGCAGTATTTT.

The chain combines TRBV7-6 with TRBJ1-5, with a weak D call TRBD1 (6 bases). The germline V gene has CDR1 SGHVS and CDR2 FNYEAQ. The CDR3 extends over 14 amino acids. The V end was cut by 0 bases, the J end by 9 bases, with 12 bases between. CDR3 loop: CASSLADGGWPQHF. DNA of the CDR3: TGTGCCAGCAGCTTAGCCGATGGGGGCTGGCCCCAGCATTTT.

This chain links TRBV7-2 with TRBJ2-7, with TRBD2 identical over 10 bases. The CDR3 extends over 14 amino acids. J was trimmed by 1 base and V by 5 bases; bases with no gene match: 2. CDR1 is SGHTA and CDR2 is FQGNSA in the germline V gene. This CDR3 reads CASSPLAGSYEQYF. CDR3 coding DNA: TGTGCCAGCAGCCCACTAGCGGGGTCCTACGAGCAGTACTTC.

The chain employs TRBV14 and TRBJ1-2; 7 bases map to TRBD1. After removal of 3 bases from V and 1 base from J, the junction contained 2 bases not matched to a gene. Germline V gives CDR1 SGHDN, CDR2 FVKESK. The CDR3 runs 14 residues. The CDR3 nucleotides read TGTGCCAGCAGCCAGGGACAGTTTAACTATGGCTACACCTTC. Its translation: CASSQGQFNYGYTF.